This TCR beta chain comes out of a study of blood T cell repertoires in COVID-19. Study-level background: Both acute and convalescent COVID-19 samples were obtained from the United States, Italy and Spain.

Seattle patient enrollment occurred during active infection, with longitudinal follow-up thereafter. Germline-derived CDR1 and CDR2 are MDHEN and SYDVKM. The CDR3 extends over 17 amino acids. The V gene end was trimmed by 5 bases and the J gene end by 6 bases; junction bases not matched to a gene: 18. Per the original methods: Reference gene primers were amplified, and this amplification served to estimate nucleated cell counts. TCRdb keeps only in-frame clones here, not all; method: immunoSEQ multiplex PCR. Clone size and the V and J calls come from that table; the DNA yielded D and trimming. The sample has more than 200,000 clones; under 90% are singletons.

The rearrangement uses TRBV28 and TRBJ1-2, with 7 bases lining up with TRBD1. The source of this sequence is a woman older than 75 with COVID-19, enrolled during active disease. The sample comprised peripheral blood. The CDR3 region has the DNA TGTGCCAGCAGTCCGCTACAGGGGACGGGGCTCTTAGATGGCTACACCTTC. This sequence encodes CASSPLQGTGLLDGYTF.